Shown below are 2 T cell receptor beta chains from a single sample sequenced in a study of CD4 T cells in relation to SARS-CoV-2 and coronaviruses. Assay: immunoSEQ multiplex PCR; the TCRdb copy retains only in-frame clones and omits some. The data show 35,000 to 40,000 clones, around 85% seen once. Sequenced: memory CD4+ T cells from PBMCs. These receptors were collected from an adult with COVID-19.

The rearrangement uses TRBV6-6 and TRBJ1-2, with TRBD1 matching 7 bases. This CDR3 region has 16 residues. The germline gives CDR1 MNHNY, CDR2 SVGAGI (reference sequence). V lost 2 bases to trimming and J lost 7 bases; unmatched junction nucleotides: 13. CDR3 in amino acids: CASSYIRDRLLGGYTF. The CDR3 coding sequence is TGTGCCAGCAGTTACATCCGGGACAGACTTCTGGGTGGCTACACCTTC.

The rearrangement links TRBV7-2 to TRBJ1-4; D uncertain. CDR1 is SGHTA and CDR2 is FQGNSA in the germline V gene. The V end lost 9 bases, the J end lost 6 bases, and 20 bases lay between the germline ends. The CDR3 consists of 15 residues. The CDR3 loop is CASISKRPWYEKLFF. CDR3 coding DNA: TGTGCCAGTATAAGTAAGAGGCCGTGGTATGAAAAACTGTTTTTT. Full variable domain (missing parts from reference TRBV7-2 and TRBJ1-4): GAGVSQSPSNKVTEKGKDVELRCDPISGHTALYWYRQSLGQGLEFLIYFQGNSAPDKSGLPSDRFSAERTGGSVSTLTIQRTQQEDSAVYLCASISKRPWYEKLFFGSGTQLSVL.